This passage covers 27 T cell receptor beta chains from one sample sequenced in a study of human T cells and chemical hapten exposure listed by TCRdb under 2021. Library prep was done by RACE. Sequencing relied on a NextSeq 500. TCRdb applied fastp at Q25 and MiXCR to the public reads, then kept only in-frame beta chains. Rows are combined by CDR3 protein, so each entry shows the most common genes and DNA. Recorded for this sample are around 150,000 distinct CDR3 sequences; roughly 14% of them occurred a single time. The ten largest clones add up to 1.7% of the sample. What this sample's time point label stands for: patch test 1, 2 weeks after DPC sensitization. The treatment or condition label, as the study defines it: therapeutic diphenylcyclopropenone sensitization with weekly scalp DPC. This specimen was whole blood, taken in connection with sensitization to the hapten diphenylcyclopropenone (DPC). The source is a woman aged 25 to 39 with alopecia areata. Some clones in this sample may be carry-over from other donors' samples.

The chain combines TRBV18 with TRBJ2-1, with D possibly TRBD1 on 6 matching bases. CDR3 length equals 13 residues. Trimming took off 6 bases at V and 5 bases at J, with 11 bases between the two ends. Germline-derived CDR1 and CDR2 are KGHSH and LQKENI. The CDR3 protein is CASSLNRDNEQFF. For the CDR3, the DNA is TGTGCCAGCTCGTTAAACAGGGACAATGAGCAGTTCTTC. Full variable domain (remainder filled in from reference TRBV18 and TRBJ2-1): NAGVMQNPRHLVRRRGQEARLRCSPMKGHSHVYWYRQLPEEGLKFMVYLQKENIIDESGMPKERFSAEFPKEGPSILRIQQVVRGDSAAYFCASSLNRDNEQFFGPGTRLTVL.

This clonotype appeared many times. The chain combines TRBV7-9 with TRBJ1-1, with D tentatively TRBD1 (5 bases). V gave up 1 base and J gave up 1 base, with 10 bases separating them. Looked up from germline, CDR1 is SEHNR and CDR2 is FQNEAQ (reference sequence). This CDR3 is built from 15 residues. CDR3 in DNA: TGTGCCAGCAGCTTAGGGGTGACAGCGAACACTGAAGCTTTCTTT. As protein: CASSLGVTANTEAFF.

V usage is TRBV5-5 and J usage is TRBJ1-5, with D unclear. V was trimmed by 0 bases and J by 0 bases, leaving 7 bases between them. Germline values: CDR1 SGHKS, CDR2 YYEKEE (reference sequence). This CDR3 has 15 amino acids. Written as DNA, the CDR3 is TGTGCCAGCAGCTTGGGTTCGCTTAGCAATCAGCCCCAGCATTTT. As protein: CASSLGSLSNQPQHF.

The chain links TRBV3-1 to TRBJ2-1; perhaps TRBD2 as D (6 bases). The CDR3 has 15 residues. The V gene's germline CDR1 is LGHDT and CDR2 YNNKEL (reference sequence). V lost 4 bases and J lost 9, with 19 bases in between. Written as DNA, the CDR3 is TGTGCCAGCAGCCTAGCGGTCCCAGGGAGTGGTGAGCAGTTCTTC. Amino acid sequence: CASSLAVPGSGEQFF.

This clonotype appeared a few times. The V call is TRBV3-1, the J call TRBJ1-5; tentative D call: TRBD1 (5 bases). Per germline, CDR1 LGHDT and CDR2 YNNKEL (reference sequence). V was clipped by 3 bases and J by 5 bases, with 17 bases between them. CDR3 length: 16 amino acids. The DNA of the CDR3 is TGTGCCAGCAGCCAGACCTGGGGGACGGTAGATCAGCCCCAGCATTTT. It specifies CASSQTWGTVDQPQHF.

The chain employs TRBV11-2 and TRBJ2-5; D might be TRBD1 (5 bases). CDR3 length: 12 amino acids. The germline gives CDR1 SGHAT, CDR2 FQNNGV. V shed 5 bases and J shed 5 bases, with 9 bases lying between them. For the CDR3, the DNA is TGTGCCAGCAGCAGGGGTCCGGAGACCCAGTACTTC. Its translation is CASSRGPETQYF. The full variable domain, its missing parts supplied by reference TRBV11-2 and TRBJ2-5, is EAGVAQSPRYKIIEKRQSVAFWCNPISGHATLYWYQQILGQGPKLLIQFQNNGVVDDSQLPKDRFSAERLKGVDSTLKIQPAKLEDSAVYLCASSRGPETQYFGPGTRLLVL.

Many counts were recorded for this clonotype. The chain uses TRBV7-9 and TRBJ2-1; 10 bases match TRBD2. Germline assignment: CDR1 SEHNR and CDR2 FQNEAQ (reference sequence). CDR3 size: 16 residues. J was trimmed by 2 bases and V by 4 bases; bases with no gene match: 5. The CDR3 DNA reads TGTGCCAGCAGCTCACTAGCGGGGAACGCCTACAATGAGCAGTTCTTC. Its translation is CASSSLAGNAYNEQFF.

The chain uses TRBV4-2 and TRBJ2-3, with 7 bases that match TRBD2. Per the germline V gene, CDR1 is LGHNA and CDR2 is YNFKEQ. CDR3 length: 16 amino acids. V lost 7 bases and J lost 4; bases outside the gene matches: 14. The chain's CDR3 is CASTPGAGVSADTQYF. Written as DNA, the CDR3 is TGTGCCAGCACCCCAGGTGCGGGAGTAAGTGCAGATACGCAGTATTTT.

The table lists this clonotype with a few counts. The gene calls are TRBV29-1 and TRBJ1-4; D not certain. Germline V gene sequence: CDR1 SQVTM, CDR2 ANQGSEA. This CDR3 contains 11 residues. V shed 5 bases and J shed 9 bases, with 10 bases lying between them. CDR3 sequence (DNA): TGCAGCGTTAAGGATTCCAAAAAACTGTTTTTT. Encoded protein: CSVKDSKKLFF.

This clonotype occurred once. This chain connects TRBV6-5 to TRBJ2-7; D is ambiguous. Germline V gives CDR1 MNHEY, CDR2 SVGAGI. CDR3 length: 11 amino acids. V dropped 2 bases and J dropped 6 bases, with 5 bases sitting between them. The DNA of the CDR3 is TGTGCCAGCAGTTACGGTCGCGAGCAGTACTTC. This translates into CASSYGREQYF.

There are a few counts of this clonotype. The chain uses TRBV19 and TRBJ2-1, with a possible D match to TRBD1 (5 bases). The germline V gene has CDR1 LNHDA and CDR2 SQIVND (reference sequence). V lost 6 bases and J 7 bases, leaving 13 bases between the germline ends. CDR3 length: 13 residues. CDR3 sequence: CASSRVNGNEQFF. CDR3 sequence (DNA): TGTGCCAGTAGCAGGGTCAATGGGAATGAGCAGTTCTTC. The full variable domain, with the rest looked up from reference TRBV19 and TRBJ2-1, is DGGITQSPKYLFRKEGQNVTLSCEQNLNHDAMYWYRQDPGQGLRLIYYSQIVNDFQKGDIAEGYSVSREKKESFPLTVTSAQKNPTAFYLCASSRVNGNEQFFGPGTRLTVL.

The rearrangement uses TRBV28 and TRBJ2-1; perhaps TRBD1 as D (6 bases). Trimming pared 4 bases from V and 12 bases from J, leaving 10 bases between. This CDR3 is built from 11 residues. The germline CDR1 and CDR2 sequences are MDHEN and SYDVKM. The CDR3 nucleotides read TGTGCCAGCAGTTCCAGGGGTTGGCAGTTCTTC. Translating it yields CASSSRGWQFF.

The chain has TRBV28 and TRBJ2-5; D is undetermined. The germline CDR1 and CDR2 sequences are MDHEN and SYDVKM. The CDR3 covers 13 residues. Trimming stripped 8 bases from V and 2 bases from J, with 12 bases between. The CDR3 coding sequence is TGTGCCAGCGTGGGAATGACTCAAGAGACCCAGTACTTC. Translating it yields CASVGMTQETQYF.

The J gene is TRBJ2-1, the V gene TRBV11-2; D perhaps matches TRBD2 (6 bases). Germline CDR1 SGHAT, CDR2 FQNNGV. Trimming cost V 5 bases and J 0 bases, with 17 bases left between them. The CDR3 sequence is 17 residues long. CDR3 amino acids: CASSPGFAGLSYNEQFF. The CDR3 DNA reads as TGTGCCAGCAGCCCAGGTTTTGCGGGACTCTCCTACAATGAGCAGTTCTTC.

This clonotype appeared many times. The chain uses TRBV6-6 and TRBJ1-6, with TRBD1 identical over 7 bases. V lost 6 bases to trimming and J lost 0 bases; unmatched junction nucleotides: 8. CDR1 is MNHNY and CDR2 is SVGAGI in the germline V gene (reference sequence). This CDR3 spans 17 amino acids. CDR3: CASSSGTVFSYNSPLHF. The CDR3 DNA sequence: TGTGCCAGCAGCTCCGGGACAGTATTCTCCTATAATTCACCCCTCCACTTT.

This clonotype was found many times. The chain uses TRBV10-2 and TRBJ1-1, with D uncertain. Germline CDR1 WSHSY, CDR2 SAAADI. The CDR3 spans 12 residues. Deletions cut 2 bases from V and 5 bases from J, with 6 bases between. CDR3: CASSEEWTEAFF. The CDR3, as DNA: TGCGCCAGCAGTGAGGAGTGGACTGAAGCTTTCTTT.

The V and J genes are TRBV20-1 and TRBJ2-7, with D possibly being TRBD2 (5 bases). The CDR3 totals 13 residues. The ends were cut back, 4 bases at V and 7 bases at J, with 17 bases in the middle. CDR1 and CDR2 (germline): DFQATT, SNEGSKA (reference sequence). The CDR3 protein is CSANARVSGEQYF. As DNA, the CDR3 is TGCAGTGCTAATGCAAGGGTTTCGGGGGAGCAGTACTTC.

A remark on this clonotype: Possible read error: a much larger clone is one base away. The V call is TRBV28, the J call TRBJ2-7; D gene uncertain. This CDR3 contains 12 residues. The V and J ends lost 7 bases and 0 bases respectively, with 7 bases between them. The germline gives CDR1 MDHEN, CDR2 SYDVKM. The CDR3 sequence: CASTSLSYEQYF. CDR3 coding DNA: TGTGCCAGCACTTCCCTCTCCTACGAGCAGTACTTC.

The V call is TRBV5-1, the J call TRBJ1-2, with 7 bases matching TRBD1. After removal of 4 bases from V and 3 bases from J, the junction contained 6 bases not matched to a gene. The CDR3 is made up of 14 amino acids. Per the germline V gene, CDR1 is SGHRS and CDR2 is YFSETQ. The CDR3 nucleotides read TGCGCCAGCAGCCCTAGGGACAGTTACTATGGCTACACCTTC. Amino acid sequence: CASSPRDSYYGYTF.

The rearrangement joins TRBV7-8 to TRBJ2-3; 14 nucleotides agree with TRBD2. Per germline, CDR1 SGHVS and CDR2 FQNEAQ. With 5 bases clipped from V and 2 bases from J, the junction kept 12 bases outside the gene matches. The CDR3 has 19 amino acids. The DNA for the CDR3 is TGTGCCAGCAGCCCGGGACTAGCGGGGGCTCTTAGTTACACAGATACGCAGTATTTT. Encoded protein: CASSPGLAGALSYTDTQYF.

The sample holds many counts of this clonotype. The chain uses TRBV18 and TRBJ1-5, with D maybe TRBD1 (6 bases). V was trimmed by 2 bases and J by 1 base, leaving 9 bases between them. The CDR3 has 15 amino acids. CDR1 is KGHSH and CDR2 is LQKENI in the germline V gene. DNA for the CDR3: TGTGCCAGCTCACCAGGGACACTGAGCAATCAGCCCCAGCATTTT. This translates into CASSPGTLSNQPQHF. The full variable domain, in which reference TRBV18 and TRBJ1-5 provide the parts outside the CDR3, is NAGVMQNPRHLVRRRGQEARLRCSPMKGHSHVYWYRQLPEEGLKFMVYLQKENIIDESGMPKERFSAEFPKEGPSILRIQQVVRGDSAAYFCASSPGTLSNQPQHFGDGTRLSIL.

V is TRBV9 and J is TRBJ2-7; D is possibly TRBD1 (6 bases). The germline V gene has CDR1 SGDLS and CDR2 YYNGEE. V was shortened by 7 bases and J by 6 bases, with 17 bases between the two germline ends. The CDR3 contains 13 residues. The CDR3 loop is CASQRSGDGEQYF. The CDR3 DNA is TGTGCCAGCCAGCGGTCAGGGGATGGCGAGCAGTACTTC.

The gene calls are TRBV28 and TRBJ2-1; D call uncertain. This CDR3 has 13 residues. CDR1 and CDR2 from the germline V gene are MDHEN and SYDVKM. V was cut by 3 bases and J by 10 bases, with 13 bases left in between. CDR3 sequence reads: CASSLVLPREQFF. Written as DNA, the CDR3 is TGTGCCAGCAGTTTGGTACTCCCGAGGGAGCAGTTCTTC.

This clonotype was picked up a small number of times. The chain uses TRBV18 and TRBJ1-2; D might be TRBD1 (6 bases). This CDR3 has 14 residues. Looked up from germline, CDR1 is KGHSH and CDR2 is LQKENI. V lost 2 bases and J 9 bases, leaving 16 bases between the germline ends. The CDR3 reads CASSPGSGDTSYTF. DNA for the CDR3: TGTGCCAGCTCACCAGGTTCTGGGGACACGAGCTACACCTTC.

DNA of the CDR3: TGTGCCAGCAGGGGGGACGCCAGCTACGAGCAGTACTTC. Protein: CASRGDASYEQYF. The chain couples TRBV12-3 or TRBV12-4 to TRBJ2-7; D could derive from TRBD1 or TRBD2 (5 bases each). CDR3 size: 13 residues. V gave up 6 bases and J gave up 3 bases, with 12 bases separating them.

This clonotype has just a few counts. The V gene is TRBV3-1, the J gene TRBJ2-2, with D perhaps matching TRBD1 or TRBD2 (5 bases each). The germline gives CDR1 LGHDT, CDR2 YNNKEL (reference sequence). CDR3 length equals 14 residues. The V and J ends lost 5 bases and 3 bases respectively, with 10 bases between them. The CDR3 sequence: CASSGPGHTGELFF. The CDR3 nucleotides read TGTGCCAGCAGCGGACCGGGACACACCGGGGAGCTGTTTTTT.

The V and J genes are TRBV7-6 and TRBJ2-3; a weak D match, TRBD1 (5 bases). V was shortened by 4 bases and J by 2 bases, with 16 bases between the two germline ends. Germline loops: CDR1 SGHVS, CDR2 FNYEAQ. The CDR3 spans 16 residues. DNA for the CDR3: TGTGCCAGCAGCTCGCTCCAGGGAAAAAACACAGATACGCAGTATTTT. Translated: CASSSLQGKNTDTQYF. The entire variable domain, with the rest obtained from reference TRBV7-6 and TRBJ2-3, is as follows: GAGVSQSPRYKVTKRGQDVALRCDPISGHVSLYWYRQALGQGPEFLTYFNYEAQQDKSGLPNDRFSAERPEGSISTLTIQRTEQRDSAMYRCASSSLQGKNTDTQYFGPGTRLTVL.